This T cell receptor beta chain was obtained from a study of blood T cell repertoires in COVID-19. Study overall: Donors in the United States, Italy and Spain gave samples during acute or convalescent COVID-19.

Methods used by the authors: How many nucleated cells were present was estimated from reference gene primer amplification. Clones were read by immunoSEQ multiplex PCR, and TCRdb kept only the in-frame ones, dropping some. V, J and clone size were drawn from that table, and D and trimming were deduced from the DNA. Among 150,000 or so clones listed, roughly nine tenths were seen once. Germline-derived CDR1 and CDR2 are SNHLY and FYNNEI. With 4 bases removed from V and 0 bases from J, the gap between germline ends came to 13 bases. The CDR3 is made up of 16 amino acids. Sequencing used peripheral blood. The chain links TRBV2 to TRBJ2-1; D is ambiguous. The TCR comes from a woman in her thirties or forties with acute or convalescent COVID-19. The CDR3 DNA follows: TGTGCCAGCAGTGGTGAGTCTCTAAGCTCCTACAATGAGCAGTTCTTC. It encodes CASSGESLSSYNEQFF.